Listed here are 23 T cell receptor beta chains from one sample, sequenced in a study of metastatic and nonmetastatic thyroid tumors. TCRdb re-clonotyped the PCR reads through MiXCR. The data contain some 84,000 clones, around 9.2% of them seen just once; the ten biggest clones take up around 8.8%. The entire patient cohort was treatment-naive prior to thyroid surgery. The material sequenced was blood. Source of these receptors: a female donor with papillary thyroid cancer or a benign thyroid nodule (not recorded which). Some clones in this sample may be carry-over from other donors' samples.

This clone was observed at least ten times. The rearrangement uses TRBV11-3 and TRBJ2-1, with 9 nucleotides matching TRBD1. The CDR3 runs 14 residues. Trimming cost V 8 bases and J 8 bases; bases outside gene matches: 10. Looked up from germline, CDR1 is SGHNT and CDR2 is YENEEA. The CDR3 spells CASSPGQGYDEQFF. CDR3 coding DNA: TGTGCCAGCTCCCCGGGACAGGGTTACGATGAGCAGTTCTTC.

The CDR3 DNA reads as TGTGCCAGCAGTGAACTAGCGGGGGGGAATGAGCAGTTCTTC. Amino acids: CASSELAGGNEQFF. This sequence joins TRBV6-1 and TRBJ2-1, with 12 bases lining up with TRBD2. Germline CDR1 MNHNS, CDR2 SASEGT. With 2 bases clipped from V and 7 bases from J, the junction kept 0 bases outside the gene matches. The CDR3 extends over 14 amino acids.

This clone was observed at least ten times. V and J are TRBV9 and TRBJ2-3; D may be TRBD2 (6 bases). Trimming stripped 0 bases from V and 4 bases from J, with 9 bases between. Germline lookup yields CDR1 SGDLS and CDR2 YYNGEE. This CDR3 has 14 amino acids. The CDR3 is CASSVDWDSDTQYF. DNA of the CDR3: TGTGCCAGCAGCGTAGATTGGGACTCAGATACGCAGTATTTT.

This clone was seen only a few times. The rearrangement uses TRBV6-1 and TRBJ1-3; D gene uncertain. The CDR3 runs 13 residues. V was shortened by 8 bases and J by 0 bases, with 8 bases between the two germline ends. The germline V gene has CDR1 MNHNS and CDR2 SASEGT. CDR3 bases: TGTGCCAGCGTACCGAGCTCTGGAAACACCATATATTTT. Protein product: CASVPSSGNTIYF.

This chain uses TRBV6-1 with TRBJ1-1; TRBD1 agrees at 7 bases. The ends lost 6 bases at V and 1 base at J; junction bases unmatched: 5. This CDR3 has 14 residues. From germline, CDR1 is MNHNS and CDR2 SASEGT. CDR3 nucleotides: TGTGCCAGCAGACGGGACAGCTGGAACACTGAAGCTTTCTTT. It is translated as CASRRDSWNTEAFF.

J is TRBJ2-7 and V is TRBV9; 8 bases line up with TRBD1. V lost 4 bases to trimming and J lost 0 bases; unmatched junction nucleotides: 3. There are 14 residues in the CDR3. The germline gives CDR1 SGDLS, CDR2 YYNGEE. The CDR3 DNA follows: TGTGCCAGCAGCCGGGGACAGGTCTCCTACGAGCAGTACTTC. It translates to CASSRGQVSYEQYF.

Details on this clone: This may arise from a read error, as a much more abundant clone is one base away. This specimen includes other DNA sequences encoding the same CDR3. This sequence joins TRBV18 and TRBJ2-1, with TRBD2 matching 10 bases. Germline CDR1 is KGHSH and CDR2 is LQKENI. The J segment lost 10 bases and the V segment lost 4 bases, leaving 10 bases of the junction unmatched. CDR3 size: 15 residues. CDR3 DNA sequence: TGTGCCAGCTCACATAATAGCGGGGGGAGCGACGAGCAGTTCTTC. It translates to CASSHNSGGSDEQFF.

This clone was recorded many times. The chain employs TRBV24-1 and TRBJ2-1; 8 bases align to TRBD2. V was pared by 7 bases and J by 3 bases, with 1 base of the junction left unmatched. This CDR3 has 13 residues. Per the germline V gene, CDR1 is KGHDR and CDR2 is SFDVKD. CDR3 coding DNA: TGTGCCACCAGCGGGGGGGTCTACAATGAGCAGTTCTTC. The encoded protein is CATSGGVYNEQFF.

In its sample, this clone was seen many times. This chain connects TRBV28 to TRBJ2-1, with D uncertain. Germline CDR1 is MDHEN and CDR2 is SYDVKM. V was pared by 4 bases and J by 6 bases, with 13 bases between. The CDR3 has 14 amino acids. This CDR3 is CASSSLPPGNEQFF. The CDR3 DNA sequence: TGTGCCAGCAGTTCGCTACCCCCGGGCAATGAGCAGTTCTTC.

This clone was recorded at least ten times. The V and J genes are TRBV15 and TRBJ2-6; D ambiguous. This CDR3 comprises 15 residues. V lost 3 bases and J lost 1, with 7 bases in between. Germline V gives CDR1 LNHNV, CDR2 YYDKDF (reference sequence). The CDR3 DNA is TGTGCCACCAGCAGTGGTAGTTCTGGGGCCAACGTCCTGACTTTC. Its protein product is CATSSGSSGANVLTF.

The table lists this clone with many counts. The chain recombines TRBV28 with TRBJ2-7; 9 bases agree with TRBD2. Germline assignment: CDR1 MDHEN and CDR2 SYDVKM. With 6 bases clipped from V and 5 bases from J, the junction kept 14 bases outside the gene matches. There are 16 residues in the CDR3. The CDR3 DNA sequence: TGTGCCAGCAGCGGCCTCGGACTAGCGAAGACCGACGAGCAGTACTTC. Translated: CASSGLGLAKTDEQYF.

This clone was counted at least ten times. The rearrangement uses TRBV27 and TRBJ1-1, with D uncertain. Germline V gene data show CDR1 as MNHEY and CDR2 as SMNVEV (reference sequence). The V and J ends lost 3 bases and 6 bases respectively, with 11 bases between them. The CDR3 is 13 amino acids. DNA of the CDR3: TGTGCCAGCAGTTTCTCCCGCCGGGCTGAAGCTTTCTTT. Translation gives CASSFSRRAEAFF.

In regard to this clone: With a much larger clone just one base away, this may be a read error. V usage is TRBV20-1 and J usage is TRBJ2-5; D is possibly TRBD1 (5 bases). Per germline, CDR1 DFQATT and CDR2 SNEGSKA (reference sequence). The CDR3 is made up of 15 amino acids. The germline V and J ends were trimmed by 3 bases and 5 bases, with 19 bases remaining between them. The CDR3 reads CSASAPGMTAETQYF. CDR3 nucleotides: TGCAGTGCTAGCGCCCCGGGCATGACAGCGGAGACCCAGTACTTC.

The table lists this clone with a few counts. The gene calls are TRBV12-3 or TRBV12-4 and TRBJ2-3; TRBD2 aligns across 8 bases. V shed 6 bases, J shed 5 bases, and the junction held 13 bases outside the gene matches. The CDR3 is 16 amino acids. CDR3 sequence reads: CASSKNLGLARDTQYF. The CDR3 nucleotides are TGTGCCAGCAGCAAAAATCTCGGACTAGCAAGAGATACGCAGTATTTT.

This clone has ten or more counts. V usage is TRBV6-2 or TRBV6-3 and J usage is TRBJ1-1; 10 positions match TRBD1. Per the germline V gene, CDR1 is MNHEY and CDR2 is SVGEGT. J gave up 8 bases and V 2 bases, and 11 bases lay outside the gene matches. CDR3 size: 16 residues. The CDR3 nucleotides read TGTGCCAGCAGTTACCTAATTCGGACAGGGGGAAGGGAAGCTTTCTTT. Amino acids: CASSYLIRTGGREAFF.

This clone appeared many times. The chain has TRBV15 and TRBJ2-1, with TRBD2 matching over 7 bases. Looked up from germline, CDR1 is LNHNV and CDR2 is YYDKDF (reference sequence). This CDR3 has 16 residues. The junction had 4 bases not matched to a gene; V was cut back by 0 bases and J by 2 bases. The CDR3 sequence: CATSRDAGEAYNEQFF. CDR3 DNA sequence: TGTGCCACCAGCAGAGATGCGGGGGAGGCCTACAATGAGCAGTTCTTC.

This clone was observed many times. The V and J genes are TRBV12-3 or TRBV12-4 and TRBJ2-5, with 9 bases lining up with TRBD1. The trim removed 6 bases at V and 4 bases at J, leaving 18 bases unmatched. The CDR3 is 18 amino acids. The CDR3 protein is CASSPIYATGGLGETQYF. CDR3 nucleotide sequence: TGTGCCAGCAGCCCTATTTACGCGACAGGGGGGTTGGGAGAGACCCAGTACTTC.

This clone has ten or more counts. The gene calls are TRBV12-3 or TRBV12-4 and TRBJ1-6; TRBD1 agrees at 7 bases. This CDR3 has 14 amino acids. With 7 bases clipped from V and 7 bases from J, the junction kept 7 bases outside the gene matches. DNA of the CDR3: TGTGCCAGCACAAGGGGGCAGGGGAATTCACCCCTCCACTTT. It codes for CASTRGQGNSPLHF.

In this sample, this clone turned up many times. The chain combines TRBV13 with TRBJ2-6; D gene uncertain. Germline V gives CDR1 PRHDT, CDR2 FYEKMQ (reference sequence). The V end lost 2 bases, the J end lost 2 bases, and 16 bases lay between the germline ends. This CDR3 is built from 18 residues. The DNA of the CDR3 is TGTGCCAGCAGCTTAACCCGGACGGCTCCCCCTGGGGCCAACGTCCTGACTTTC. Translated, it gives CASSLTRTAPPGANVLTF.

This clone was observed many times. The chain links TRBV5-6 to TRBJ2-7, with D maybe TRBD2 (6 bases). The length of the CDR3 is 13 residues. Per germline, CDR1 SGHDT and CDR2 YYEEEE. V was shortened by 4 bases and J by 5 bases, with 13 bases between the two germline ends. The CDR3 loop reads CASSPGTSDEQYF. Written as DNA, the CDR3 is TGTGCCAGCAGCCCCGGGACTTCCGACGAGCAGTACTTC.

Only a few counts were recorded for this clone. The sample contains more than one DNA sequence encoding this CDR3. This chain joins TRBV7-2 and TRBJ2-7; D is perhaps TRBD2 (5 bases). The germline gives CDR1 SGHTA, CDR2 FQGNSA. This CDR3 region has 13 residues. V lost 0 bases and J lost 3, with 6 bases in between. CDR3 region: CASSLAGSYEQYF. The CDR3 region has the DNA TGTGCCAGCAGCTTAGCGGGGAGCTACGAGCAGTACTTC.

This clone has just a few counts. The V call is TRBV27, the J call TRBJ1-5; D is unclear. The CDR3 totals 13 residues. V was trimmed by 5 bases and J by 6 bases, leaving 11 bases between them. Per the germline V gene, CDR1 is MNHEY and CDR2 is SMNVEV (reference sequence). CDR3 bases: TGTGCCAGCAGTCACAAAGGGTCTCAGCCCCAGCATTTT. Translated, it gives CASSHKGSQPQHF.

This clone was detected many times. The chain combines TRBV6-1 with TRBJ1-4, with D possibly being TRBD1 (5 bases). Germline V CDR1 and CDR2: MNHNS, SASEGT. This CDR3 region has 14 residues. V was shortened by 5 bases and J by 4 bases, with 11 bases between the two germline ends. The CDR3 nucleotides read TGTGCCAGCAGTCGAGGGGATGGTAATGAAAAACTGTTTTTT. Protein: CASSRGDGNEKLFF.